The clone carrying this TCR gamma chain rates as large. At the DNA level, this CDR3 is encoded by other sequences in the same sample as well. The data are from a study of gamma delta lymphoproliferative disorders and STAT genes. Study-level information: Delta-chain libraries followed the EuroClonality-NGS standard operating procedure.

TCRdb fed the multiplex PCR reads into CATT to redo clone calling. Of about 1,500 gamma-chain clones in the sample, over 8% were seen once. PBMCs from patients and controls supplied the genomic DNA for sequencing. The sample was blood. The TCR was taken from a human donor in good health.

The CDR3 coding sequence is TGTGCCACCTGGGGGCCAATTTATTATAAGAAACTCTTT. Translating it yields CATWGPIYYKKLF. The chain recombines TRGV3 with TRGJ1 or TRGJ2. The J gene is absent in TCRdb and was assigned here via DNA matching to germline. V lost 5 bases to trimming and J lost 3 bases; unmatched junction nucleotides: 7. This CDR3 has 13 residues. Germline loops: CDR1 VTNTFY, CDR2 YDVSTARD (reference sequence).